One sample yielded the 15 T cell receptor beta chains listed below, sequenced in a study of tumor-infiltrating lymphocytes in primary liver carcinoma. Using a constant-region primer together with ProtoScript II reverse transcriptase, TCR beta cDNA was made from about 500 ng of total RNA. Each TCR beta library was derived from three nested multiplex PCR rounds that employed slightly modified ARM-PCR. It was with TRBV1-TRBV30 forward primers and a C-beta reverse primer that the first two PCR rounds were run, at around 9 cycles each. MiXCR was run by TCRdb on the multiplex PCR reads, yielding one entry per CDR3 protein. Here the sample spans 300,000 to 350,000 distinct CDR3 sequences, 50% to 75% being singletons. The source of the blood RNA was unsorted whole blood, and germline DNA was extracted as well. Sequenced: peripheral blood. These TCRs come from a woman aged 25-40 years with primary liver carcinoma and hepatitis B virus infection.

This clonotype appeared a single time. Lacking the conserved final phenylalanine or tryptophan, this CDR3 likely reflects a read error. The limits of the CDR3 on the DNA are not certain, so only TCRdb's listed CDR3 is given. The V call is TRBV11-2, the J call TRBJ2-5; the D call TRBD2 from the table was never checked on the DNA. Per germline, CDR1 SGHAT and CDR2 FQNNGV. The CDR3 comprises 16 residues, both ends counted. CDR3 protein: CASSLRTSGGLETHYL.

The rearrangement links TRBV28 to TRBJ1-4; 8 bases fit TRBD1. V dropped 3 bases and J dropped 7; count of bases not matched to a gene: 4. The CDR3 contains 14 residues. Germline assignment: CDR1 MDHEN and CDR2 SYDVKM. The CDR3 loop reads CASSFRGRGEKLFF. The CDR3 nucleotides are TGTGCCAGCAGTTTCAGGGGGCGCGGTGAAAAACTGTTTTTT.

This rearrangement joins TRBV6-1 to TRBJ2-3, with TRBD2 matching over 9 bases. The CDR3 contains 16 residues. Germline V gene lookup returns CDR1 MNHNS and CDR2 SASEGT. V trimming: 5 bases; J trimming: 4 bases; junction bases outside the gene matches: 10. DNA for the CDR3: TGTGCCAGCAGTCCACGGATTAGCGGGAGATCAGATACGCAGTATTTT. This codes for CASSPRISGRSDTQYF.

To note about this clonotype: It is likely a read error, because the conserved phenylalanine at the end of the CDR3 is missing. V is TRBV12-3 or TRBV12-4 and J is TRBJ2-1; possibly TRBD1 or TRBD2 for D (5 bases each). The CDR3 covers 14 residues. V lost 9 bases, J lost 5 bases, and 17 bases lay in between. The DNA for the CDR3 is TGTGCCAGTTCTTTCCGGGACCGCCACAATGAGCAGTTCTTG. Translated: CASSFRDRHNEQFL.

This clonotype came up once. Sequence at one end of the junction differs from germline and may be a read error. CDR3 in DNA: TGTGCCAGCCGGGATAGAGGGGTTTCGAACATCGGGGAGCTGTTTTTT. This sequence encodes CASRDRGVSNIGELFF. The chain is built from TRBV6-1 and TRBJ2-2; D possibly matches TRBD1 or TRBD2 (5 bases each). CDR1 and CDR2 (germline): MNHNS, SASEGT. The CDR3 is made up of 16 amino acids.

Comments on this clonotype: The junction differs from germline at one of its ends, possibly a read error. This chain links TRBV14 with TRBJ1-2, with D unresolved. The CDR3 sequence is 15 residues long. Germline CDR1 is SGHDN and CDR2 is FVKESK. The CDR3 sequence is CANSPKTFYGGGYTF. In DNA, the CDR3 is TGTGCCAACAGCCCGAAAACATTCTACGGTGGAGGCTACACCTTC. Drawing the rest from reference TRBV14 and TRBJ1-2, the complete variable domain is EAGVTQFPSHSVIEKGQTVTLRCDPISGHDNLYWYRRVMGKEIKFLLHFVKESKQDESGMPNNRFLAERTGGTYSTLKVQPAELEDSGVYFCANSPKTFYGGGYTFGSGTRLTVV.

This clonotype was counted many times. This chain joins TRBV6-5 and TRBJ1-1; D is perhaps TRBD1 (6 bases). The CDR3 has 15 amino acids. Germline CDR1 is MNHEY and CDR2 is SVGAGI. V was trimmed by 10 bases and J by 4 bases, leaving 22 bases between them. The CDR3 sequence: CATRGGRVGGTEAFF. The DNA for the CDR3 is TGTGCCACAAGAGGGGGACGGGTAGGGGGCACTGAAGCTTTCTTT.

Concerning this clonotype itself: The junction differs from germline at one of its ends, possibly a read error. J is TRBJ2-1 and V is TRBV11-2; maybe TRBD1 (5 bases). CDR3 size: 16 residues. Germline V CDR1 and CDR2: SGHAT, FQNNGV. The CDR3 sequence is CVSARTRASSYNEQFF. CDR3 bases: TGTGTCAGCGCTCGGACCAGGGCCAGCTCCTACAATGAGCAGTTCTTC. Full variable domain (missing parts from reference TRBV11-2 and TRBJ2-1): EAGVAQSPRYKIIEKRQSVAFWCNPISGHATLYWYQQILGQGPKLLIQFQNNGVVDDSQLPKDRFSAERLKGVDSTLKIQPAKLEDSAVYLCVSARTRASSYNEQFFGPGTRLTVL.

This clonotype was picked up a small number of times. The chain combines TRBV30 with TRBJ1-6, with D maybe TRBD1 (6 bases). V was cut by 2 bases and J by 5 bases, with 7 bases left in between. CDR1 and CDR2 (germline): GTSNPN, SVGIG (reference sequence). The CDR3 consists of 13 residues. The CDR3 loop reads CAWSPGDNSPLHF. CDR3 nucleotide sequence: TGTGCCTGGAGTCCAGGGGATAATTCACCCCTCCACTTT.

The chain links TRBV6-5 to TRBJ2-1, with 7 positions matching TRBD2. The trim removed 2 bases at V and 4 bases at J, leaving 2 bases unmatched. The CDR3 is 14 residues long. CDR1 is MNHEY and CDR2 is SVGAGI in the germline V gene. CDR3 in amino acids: CASSYNGGYNEQFF. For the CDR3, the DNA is TGTGCCAGCAGTTACAACGGGGGGTACAATGAGCAGTTCTTC.

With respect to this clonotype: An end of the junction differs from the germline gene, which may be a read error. The DNA for the CDR3 is TGTGTCAGCAGTTACGGTGGGGTGAAGACTGAAGCTTTCTTT. It yields the protein CVSSYGGVKTEAFF. The rearrangement uses TRBV6-5 and TRBJ1-1, with unresolved D. CDR1 is MNHEY, CDR2 SVGAGI, per germline. This CDR3 region has 14 residues.

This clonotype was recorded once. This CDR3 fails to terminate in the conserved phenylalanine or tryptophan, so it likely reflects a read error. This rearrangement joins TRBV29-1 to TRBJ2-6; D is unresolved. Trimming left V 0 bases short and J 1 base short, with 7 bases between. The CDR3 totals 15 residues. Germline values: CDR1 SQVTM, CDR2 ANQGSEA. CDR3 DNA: TGCAGCGTTGAAGAGGTCCAATCTGGGGCCAACGTCCTGACTCTC. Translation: CSVEEVQSGANVLTL.

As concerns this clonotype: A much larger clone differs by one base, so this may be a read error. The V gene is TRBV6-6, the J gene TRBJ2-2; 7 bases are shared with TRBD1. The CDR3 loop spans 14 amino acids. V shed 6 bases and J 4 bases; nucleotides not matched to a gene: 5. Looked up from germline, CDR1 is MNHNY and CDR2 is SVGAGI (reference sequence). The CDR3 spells CASRTGSSTGELFF. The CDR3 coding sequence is TGTGCCAGCAGGACAGGGAGTTCCACCGGGGAGCTGTTTTTT.

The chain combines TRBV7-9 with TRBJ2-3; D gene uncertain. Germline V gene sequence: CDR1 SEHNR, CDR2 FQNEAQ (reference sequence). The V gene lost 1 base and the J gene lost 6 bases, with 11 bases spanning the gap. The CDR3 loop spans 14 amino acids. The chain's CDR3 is CASSLGGATDTQYF. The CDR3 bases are TGTGCCAGCAGCTTAGGGGGTGCTACGGATACGCAGTATTTT.

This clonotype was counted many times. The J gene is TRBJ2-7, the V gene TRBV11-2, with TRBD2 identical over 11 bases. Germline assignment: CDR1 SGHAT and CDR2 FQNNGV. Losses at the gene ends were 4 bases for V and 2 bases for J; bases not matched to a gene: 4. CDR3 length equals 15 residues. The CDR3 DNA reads TGTGCCAGCAGCTCTAGACTAGCGGGAACCTACGAGCAGTACTTC. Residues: CASSSRLAGTYEQYF.